This T cell receptor (beta chain) was obtained from a study of monozygotic twins with inflammatory bowel disease. Study findings and constraints: Variability may have been added to patient repertoires by differing immunosuppressive treatments. The inverse Simpson measure of TCRbeta diversity was lower in IBD patients than in healthy co-twins. The existence of one strong signal or clonotype linked to IBD lacked support.

Researchers generated cDNA in eight separate reactions per sample. TCRdb processed the 5' RACE reads again and assigns one entry to each CDR3 protein, with no DNA. The ten most abundant clones cover roughly 2.5% of a sample with approximately 420,000 distinct CDR3 sequences. The CDR3 is 19 residues long. Germline values: CDR1 LNHNV, CDR2 YYDKDF (reference sequence). Of note for this clonotype: Its antigen is unidentified.

Sequenced material: blood. This chain uses TRBV15 with TRBJ2-7; TCRdb gives TRBD2 as the D gene, but with no DNA this cannot be confirmed. This TCR was sampled from a human donor with ulcerative colitis or Crohn's disease, or a healthy co-twin of an affected twin (not recorded which). The CDR3 reads CATSRGVGLAGLGAYEQYF. The complete variable domain, with remaining parts taken from reference TRBV15 and TRBJ2-7, reads DAMVIQNPRYQVTQFGKPVTLSCSQTLNHNVMYWYQQKSSQAPKLLFHYYDKDFNNEADTPDNFQSRRPNTSFCFLDIRSPGLGDTAMYLCATSRGVGLAGLGAYEQYFGPGTRLTVT.